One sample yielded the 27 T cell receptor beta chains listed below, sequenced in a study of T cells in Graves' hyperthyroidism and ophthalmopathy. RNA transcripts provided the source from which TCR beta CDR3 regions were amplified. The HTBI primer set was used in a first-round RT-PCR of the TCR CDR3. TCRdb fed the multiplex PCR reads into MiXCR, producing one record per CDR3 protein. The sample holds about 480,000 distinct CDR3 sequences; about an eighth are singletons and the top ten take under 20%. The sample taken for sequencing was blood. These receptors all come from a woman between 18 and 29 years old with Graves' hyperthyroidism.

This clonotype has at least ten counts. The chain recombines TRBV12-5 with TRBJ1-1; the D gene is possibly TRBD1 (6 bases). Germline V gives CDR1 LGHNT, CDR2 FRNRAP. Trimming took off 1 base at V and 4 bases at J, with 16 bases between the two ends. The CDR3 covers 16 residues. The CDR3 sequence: CASGLAPGPRGTEAFF. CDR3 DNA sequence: TGTGCTAGTGGTTTGGCCCCGGGTCCCAGGGGCACTGAAGCTTTCTTT.

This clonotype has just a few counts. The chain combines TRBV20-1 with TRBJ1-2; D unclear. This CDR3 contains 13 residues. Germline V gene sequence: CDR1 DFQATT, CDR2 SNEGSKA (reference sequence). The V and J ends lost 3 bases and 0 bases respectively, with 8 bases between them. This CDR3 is CSASYPTNYGYTF. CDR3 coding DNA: TGCAGTGCTAGTTATCCAACTAACTATGGCTACACCTTC.

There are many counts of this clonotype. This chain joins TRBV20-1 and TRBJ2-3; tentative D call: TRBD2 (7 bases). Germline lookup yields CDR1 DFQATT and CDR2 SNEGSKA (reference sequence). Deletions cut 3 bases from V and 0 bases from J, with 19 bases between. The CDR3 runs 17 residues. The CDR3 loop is CSASPAGAGVSTDTQYF. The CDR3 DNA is TGCAGTGCTAGTCCCGCGGGGGCGGGCGTCAGCACAGATACGCAGTATTTT.

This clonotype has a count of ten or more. DNA for the CDR3: TGTGCCAGCAGTGATCTCAGGTACAATGAGCAGTTCTTC. It encodes CASSDLRYNEQFF. This chain uses TRBV2 with TRBJ2-1; D remains ambiguous. The CDR3 has 13 amino acids. Trimming took 3 bases from V and 4 from J, leaving 7 bases between them. Per the germline V gene, CDR1 is SNHLY and CDR2 is FYNNEI.

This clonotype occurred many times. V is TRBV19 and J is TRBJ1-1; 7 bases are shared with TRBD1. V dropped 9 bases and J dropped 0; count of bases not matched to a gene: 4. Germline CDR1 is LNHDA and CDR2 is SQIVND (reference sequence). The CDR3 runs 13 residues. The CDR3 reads CASRTGMNTEAFF. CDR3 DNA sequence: TGTGCCAGCAGGACAGGTATGAACACTGAAGCTTTCTTT.

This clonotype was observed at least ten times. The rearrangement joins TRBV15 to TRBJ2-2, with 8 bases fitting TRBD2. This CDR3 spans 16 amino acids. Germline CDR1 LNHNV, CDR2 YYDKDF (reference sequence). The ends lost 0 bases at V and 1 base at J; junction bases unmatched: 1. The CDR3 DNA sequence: TGTGCCACCAGCAGAGAACTAGCGGAGAACACCGGGGAGCTGTTTTTT. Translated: CATSRELAENTGELFF.

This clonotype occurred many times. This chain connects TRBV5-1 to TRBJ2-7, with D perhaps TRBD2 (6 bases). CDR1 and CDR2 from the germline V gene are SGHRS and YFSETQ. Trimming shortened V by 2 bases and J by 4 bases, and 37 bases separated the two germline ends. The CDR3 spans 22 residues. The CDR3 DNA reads TGCGCCAGCAGCTTAGACCCATCGAGCAGTGGCGGGGTACTTCACAGTCTGTACGAGCAGTACTTC. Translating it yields CASSLDPSSSGGVLHSLYEQYF. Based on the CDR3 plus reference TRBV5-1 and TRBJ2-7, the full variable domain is KAGVTQTPRYLIKTRGQQVTLSCSPISGHRSVSWYQQTPGQGLQFLFEYFSETQRNKGNFPGRFSGRQFSNSRSEMNVSTLELGDSALYLCASSLDPSSSGGVLHSLYEQYFGPGTRLTVT.

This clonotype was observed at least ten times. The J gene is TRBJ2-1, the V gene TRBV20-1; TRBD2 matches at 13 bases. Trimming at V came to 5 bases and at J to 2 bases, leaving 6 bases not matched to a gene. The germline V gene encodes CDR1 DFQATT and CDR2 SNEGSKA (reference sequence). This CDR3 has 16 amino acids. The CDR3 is CSAFPGTSGTYNEQFF. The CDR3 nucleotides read TGCAGTGCTTTTCCCGGGACTAGCGGGACCTACAATGAGCAGTTCTTC.

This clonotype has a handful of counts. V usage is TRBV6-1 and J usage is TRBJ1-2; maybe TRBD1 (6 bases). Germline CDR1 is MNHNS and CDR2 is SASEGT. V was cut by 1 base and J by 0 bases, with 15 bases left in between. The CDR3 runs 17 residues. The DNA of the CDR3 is TGTGCCAGCAGTGAAGGAGGGGGGGGCCGCACTAACTATGGCTACACCTTC. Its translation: CASSEGGGGRTNYGYTF.

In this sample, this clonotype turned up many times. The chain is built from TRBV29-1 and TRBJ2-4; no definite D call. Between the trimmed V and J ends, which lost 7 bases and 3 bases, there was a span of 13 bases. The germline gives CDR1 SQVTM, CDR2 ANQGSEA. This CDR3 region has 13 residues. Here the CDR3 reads CSAGDGDKNIQYF. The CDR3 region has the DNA TGCAGCGCTGGGGATGGGGACAAAAACATTCAGTACTTC.

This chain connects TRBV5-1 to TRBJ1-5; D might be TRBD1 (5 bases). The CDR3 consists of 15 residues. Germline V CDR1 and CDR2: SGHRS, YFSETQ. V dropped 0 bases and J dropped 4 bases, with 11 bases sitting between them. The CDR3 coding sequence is TGCGCCAGCAGCTTGGAGGCAGGGAGGAATCAGCCCCAGCATTTT. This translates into CASSLEAGRNQPQHF.

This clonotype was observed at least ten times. The CDR3 loop is CAWSLWANEKLFF. The CDR3 DNA is TGTGCCTGGAGTCTCTGGGCTAATGAAAAACTGTTTTTT. The rearrangement links TRBV30 to TRBJ1-4; no clear D. The length of the CDR3 is 13 residues. Trimming pared 2 bases from V and 3 bases from J, leaving 7 bases between. The germline CDR1 and CDR2 sequences are GTSNPN and SVGIG (reference sequence).

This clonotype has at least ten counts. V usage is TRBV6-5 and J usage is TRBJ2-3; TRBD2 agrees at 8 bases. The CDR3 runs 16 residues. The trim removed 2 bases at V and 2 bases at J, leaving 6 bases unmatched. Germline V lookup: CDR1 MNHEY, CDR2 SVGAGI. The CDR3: CASSYGSSGNTDTQYF. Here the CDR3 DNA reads TGTGCCAGCAGTTACGGGAGTAGCGGGAACACAGATACGCAGTATTTT.

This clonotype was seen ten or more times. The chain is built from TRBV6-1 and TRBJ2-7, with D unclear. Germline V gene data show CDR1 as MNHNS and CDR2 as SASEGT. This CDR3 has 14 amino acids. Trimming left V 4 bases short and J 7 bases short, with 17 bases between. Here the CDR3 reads CASSVTPTTREQYF. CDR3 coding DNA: TGTGCCAGCAGTGTAACACCCACGACAAGGGAGCAGTACTTC.

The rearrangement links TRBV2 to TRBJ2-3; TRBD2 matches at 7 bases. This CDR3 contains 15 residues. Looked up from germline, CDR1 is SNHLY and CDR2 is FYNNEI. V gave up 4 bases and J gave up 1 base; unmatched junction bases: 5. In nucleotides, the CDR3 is TGTGCCAGCAGTGCGGCTAGCGGCCGCACAGATACGCAGTATTTT. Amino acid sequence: CASSAASGRTDTQYF. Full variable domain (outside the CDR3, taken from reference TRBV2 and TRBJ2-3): EPEVTQTPSHQVTQMGQEVILRCVPISNHLYFYWYRQILGQKVEFLVSFYNNEISEKSEIFDDQFSVERPDGSNFTLKIRSTKLEDSAMYFCASSAASGRTDTQYFGPGTRLTVL.

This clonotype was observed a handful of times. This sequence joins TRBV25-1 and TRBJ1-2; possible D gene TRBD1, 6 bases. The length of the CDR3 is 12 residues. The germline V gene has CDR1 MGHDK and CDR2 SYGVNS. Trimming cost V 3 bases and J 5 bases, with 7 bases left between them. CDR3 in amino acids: CASSDTGYGYTF. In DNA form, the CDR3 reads TGTGCCAGCAGTGATACAGGGTATGGCTACACCTTC.

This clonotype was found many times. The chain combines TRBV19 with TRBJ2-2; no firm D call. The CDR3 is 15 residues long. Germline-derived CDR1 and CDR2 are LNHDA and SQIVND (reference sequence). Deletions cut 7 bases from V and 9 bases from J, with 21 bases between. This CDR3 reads CASTPPLGSVWELFF. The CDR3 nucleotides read TGTGCCAGTACTCCCCCTTTGGGTAGTGTATGGGAGCTGTTTTTT.

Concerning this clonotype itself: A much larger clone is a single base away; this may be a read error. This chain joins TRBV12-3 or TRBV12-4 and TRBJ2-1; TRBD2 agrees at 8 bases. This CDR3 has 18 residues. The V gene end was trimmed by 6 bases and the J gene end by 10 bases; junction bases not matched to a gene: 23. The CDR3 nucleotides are TGTGCCAGCAGCCCGGGACTAACGGGAGGGCCCACGATTGAGGAGCAGTTCTTC. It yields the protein CASSPGLTGGPTIEEQFF.

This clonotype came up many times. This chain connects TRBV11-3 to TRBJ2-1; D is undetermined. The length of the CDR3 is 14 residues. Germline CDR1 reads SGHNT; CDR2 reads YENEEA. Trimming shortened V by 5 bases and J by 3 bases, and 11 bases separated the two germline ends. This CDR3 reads CASSLSSLYNEQFF. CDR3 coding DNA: TGTGCCAGCAGCCTCTCGTCCCTCTACAATGAGCAGTTCTTC.

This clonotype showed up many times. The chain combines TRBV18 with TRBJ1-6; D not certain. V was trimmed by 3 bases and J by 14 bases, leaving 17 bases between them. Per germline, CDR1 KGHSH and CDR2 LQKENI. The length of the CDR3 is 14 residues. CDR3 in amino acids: CASSPKGVDQALHF. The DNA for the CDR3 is TGTGCCAGCTCACCGAAGGGTGTCGACCAAGCCCTCCACTTT.

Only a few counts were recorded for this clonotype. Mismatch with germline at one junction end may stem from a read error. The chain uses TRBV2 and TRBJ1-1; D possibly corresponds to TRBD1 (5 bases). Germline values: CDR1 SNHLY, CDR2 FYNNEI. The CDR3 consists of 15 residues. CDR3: CVSKRLGVGNTEAFF. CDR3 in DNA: TGTGTCAGCAAACGTCTAGGGGTTGGGAACACTGAAGCTTTCTTT.

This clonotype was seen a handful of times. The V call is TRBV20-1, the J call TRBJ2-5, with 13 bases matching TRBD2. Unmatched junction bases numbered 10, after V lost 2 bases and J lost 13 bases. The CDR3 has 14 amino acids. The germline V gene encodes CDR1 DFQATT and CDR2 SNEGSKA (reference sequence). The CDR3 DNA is TGCAGTGCTAGATCCCCCGGACTAGCGGGAGAGGTGTACTTC. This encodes CSARSPGLAGEVYF.

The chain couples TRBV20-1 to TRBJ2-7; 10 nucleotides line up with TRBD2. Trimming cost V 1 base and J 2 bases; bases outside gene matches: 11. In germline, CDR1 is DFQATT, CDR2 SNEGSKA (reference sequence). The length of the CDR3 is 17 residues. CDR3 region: CSARGTGTSAGAYEQYF. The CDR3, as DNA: TGCAGTGCTAGAGGAACCGGGACTAGCGCGGGCGCCTACGAGCAGTACTTC.

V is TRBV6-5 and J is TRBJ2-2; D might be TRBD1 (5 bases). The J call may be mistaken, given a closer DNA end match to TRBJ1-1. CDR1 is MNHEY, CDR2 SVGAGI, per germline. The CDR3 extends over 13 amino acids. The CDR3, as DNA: TGTGCCAGCAGCTACCCGGCCTTGGGGGGAGCTTTCTTT. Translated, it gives CASSYPALGGAFF.

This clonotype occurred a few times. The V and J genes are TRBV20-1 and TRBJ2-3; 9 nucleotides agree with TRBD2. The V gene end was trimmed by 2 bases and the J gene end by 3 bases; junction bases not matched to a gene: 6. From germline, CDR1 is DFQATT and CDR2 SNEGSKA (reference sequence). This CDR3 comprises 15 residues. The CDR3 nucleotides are TGCAGTGCTAGAATAGCGGGAGTTGCTACAGATACGCAGTATTTT. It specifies CSARIAGVATDTQYF.

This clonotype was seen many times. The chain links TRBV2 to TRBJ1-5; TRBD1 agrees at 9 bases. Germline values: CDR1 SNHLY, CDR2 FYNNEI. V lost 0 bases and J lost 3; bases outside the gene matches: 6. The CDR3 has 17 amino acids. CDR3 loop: CASSEALGTGSNQPQHF. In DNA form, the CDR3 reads TGTGCCAGCAGTGAAGCGCTAGGGACAGGGTCCAATCAGCCCCAGCATTTT. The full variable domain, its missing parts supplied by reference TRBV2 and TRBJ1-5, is EPEVTQTPSHQVTQMGQEVILRCVPISNHLYFYWYRQILGQKVEFLVSFYNNEISEKSEIFDDQFSVERPDGSNFTLKIRSTKLEDSAMYFCASSEALGTGSNQPQHFGDGTRLSIL.

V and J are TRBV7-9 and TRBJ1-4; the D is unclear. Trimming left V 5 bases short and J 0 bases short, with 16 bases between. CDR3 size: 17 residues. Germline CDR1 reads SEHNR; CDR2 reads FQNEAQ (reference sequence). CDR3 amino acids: CASSPRARVPTNEKLFF. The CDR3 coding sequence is TGTGCCAGCAGCCCCCGAGCCCGAGTTCCAACTAATGAAAAACTGTTTTTT. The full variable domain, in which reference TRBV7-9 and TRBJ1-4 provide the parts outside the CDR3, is DTGVSQNPRHKITKRGQNVTFRCDPISEHNRLYWYRQTLGQGPEFLTYFQNEAQLEKSRLLSDRFSAERPKGSFSTLEIQRTEQGDSAMYLCASSPRARVPTNEKLFFGSGTQLSVL.